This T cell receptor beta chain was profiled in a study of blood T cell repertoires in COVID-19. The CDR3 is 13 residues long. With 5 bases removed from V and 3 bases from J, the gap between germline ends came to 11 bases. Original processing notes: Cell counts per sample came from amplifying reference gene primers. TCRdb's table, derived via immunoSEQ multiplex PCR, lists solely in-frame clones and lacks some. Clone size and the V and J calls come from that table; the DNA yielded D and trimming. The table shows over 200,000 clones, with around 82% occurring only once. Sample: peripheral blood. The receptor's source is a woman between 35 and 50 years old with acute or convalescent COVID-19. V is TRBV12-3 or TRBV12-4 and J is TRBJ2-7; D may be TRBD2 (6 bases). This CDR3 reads CASSRGGGYEQYF. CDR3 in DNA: TGTGCCAGCAGTCGGGGAGGTGGCTACGAGCAGTACTTC.